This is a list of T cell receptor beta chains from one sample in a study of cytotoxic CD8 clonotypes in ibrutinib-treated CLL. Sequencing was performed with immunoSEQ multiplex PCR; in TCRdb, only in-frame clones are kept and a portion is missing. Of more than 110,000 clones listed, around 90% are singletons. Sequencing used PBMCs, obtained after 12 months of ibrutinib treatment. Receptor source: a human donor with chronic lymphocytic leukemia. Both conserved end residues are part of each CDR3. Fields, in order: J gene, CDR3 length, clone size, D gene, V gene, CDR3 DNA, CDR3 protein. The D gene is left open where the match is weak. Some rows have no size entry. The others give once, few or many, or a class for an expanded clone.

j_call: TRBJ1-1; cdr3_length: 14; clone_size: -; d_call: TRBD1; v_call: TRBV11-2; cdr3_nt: TGTGCCAGCAGCTCCCGGACAGGGAACACTGAAGCTTTCTTT; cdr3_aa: CASSSRTGNTEAFF
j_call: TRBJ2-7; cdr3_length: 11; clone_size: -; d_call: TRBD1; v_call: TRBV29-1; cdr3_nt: TGCAGCGTCAGGACAGGAAACGAGCAGTACTTC; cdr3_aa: CSVRTGNEQYF
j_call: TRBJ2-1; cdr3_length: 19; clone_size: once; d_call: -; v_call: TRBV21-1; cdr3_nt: TGTGCCAGCAGCAAATCATTCAAGGTTGTCAGCAGTGGAGGGCATGAGCAGTTCTTC; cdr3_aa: CASSKSFKVVSSGGHEQFF
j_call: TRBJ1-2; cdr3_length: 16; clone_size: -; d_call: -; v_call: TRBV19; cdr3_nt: TGTGCCAGTAGTGCCCAACAGGGAGGGGTTGGGAATGGCTACACCTTC; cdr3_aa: CASSAQQGGVGNGYTF
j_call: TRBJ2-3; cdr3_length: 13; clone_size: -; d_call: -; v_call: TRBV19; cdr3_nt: TGTGCCAGTCAATTGGCAAATTCGGATACGCAGTATTTT; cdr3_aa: CASQLANSDTQYF
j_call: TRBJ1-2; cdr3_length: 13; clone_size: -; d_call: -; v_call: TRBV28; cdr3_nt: TGTGCCAGCAGTGGGGAGACAGGCTATGGCTACACCTTC; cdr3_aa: CASSGETGYGYTF
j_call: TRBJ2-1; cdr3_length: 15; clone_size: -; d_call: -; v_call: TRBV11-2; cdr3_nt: TGTGCCAGCAGCATCCGCCCGGCCAACGGGAATGAGCAGTTCTTC; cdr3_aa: CASSIRPANGNEQFF
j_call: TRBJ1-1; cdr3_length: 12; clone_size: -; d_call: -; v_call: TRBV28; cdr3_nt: TGTGCCAGCCTAATTGGGGGCACTGAAGCTTTCTTT; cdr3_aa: CASLIGGTEAFF
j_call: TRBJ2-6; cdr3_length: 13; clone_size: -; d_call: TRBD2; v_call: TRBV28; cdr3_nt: TGTGCCAGCAGTTCCACCCGGGGGGAGGGCCTGACTTTC; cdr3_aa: CASSSTRGEGLTF
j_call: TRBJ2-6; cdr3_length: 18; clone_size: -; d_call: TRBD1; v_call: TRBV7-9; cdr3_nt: TGTGCCAGCAGCTATGACAGGGGCCATCCTTCTGGGGCCAACGTCCTGACTTTC; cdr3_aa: CASSYDRGHPSGANVLTF
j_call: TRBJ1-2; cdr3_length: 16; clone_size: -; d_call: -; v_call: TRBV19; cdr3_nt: TGTGCCAGTAGTTTCCAGACAGGAACCAAAAACTATGGCTACACCTTC; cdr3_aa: CASSFQTGTKNYGYTF
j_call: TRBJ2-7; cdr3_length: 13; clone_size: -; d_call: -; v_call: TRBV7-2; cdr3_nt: TGTGCCAGCAGCTTGGCCGGGAGCTACGAGCAGTACTTC; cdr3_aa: CASSLAGSYEQYF
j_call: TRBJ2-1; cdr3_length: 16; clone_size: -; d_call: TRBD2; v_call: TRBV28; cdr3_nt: TGTGCCAGCAGTTTAAAAGCTAGCGGATCCTACAATGAGCAGTTCTTC; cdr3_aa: CASSLKASGSYNEQFF
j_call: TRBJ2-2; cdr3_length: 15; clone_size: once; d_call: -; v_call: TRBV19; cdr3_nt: TGTGCCAGTAGTATCCGCGGCGGACTGACCGGGGAGCTGTTTTTT; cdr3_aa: CASSIRGGLTGELFF
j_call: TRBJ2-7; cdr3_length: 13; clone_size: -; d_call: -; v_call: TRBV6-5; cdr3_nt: TGTGCCAGCACCCCCCAGCCGCGCTACGAGCAGTACTTC; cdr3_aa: CASTPQPRYEQYF
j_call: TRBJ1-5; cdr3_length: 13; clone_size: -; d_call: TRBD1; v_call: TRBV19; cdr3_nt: TGTGCCAGTCGCGGTCAGGGGGATCAGCCCCAGCATTTT; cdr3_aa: CASRGQGDQPQHF
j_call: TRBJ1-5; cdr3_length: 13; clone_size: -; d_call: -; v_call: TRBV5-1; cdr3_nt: TGCGCCAGCAGCGTGGATTCCAGTGGGCCCCAGCATTTT; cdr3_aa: CASSVDSSGPQHF
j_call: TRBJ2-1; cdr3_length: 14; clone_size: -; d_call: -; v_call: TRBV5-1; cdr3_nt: TGCGCCAGCAGCTTGGACTCAGTAGACAATGAGCAGTTCTTC; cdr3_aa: CASSLDSVDNEQFF
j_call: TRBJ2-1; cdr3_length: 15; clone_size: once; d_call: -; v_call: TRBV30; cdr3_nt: TGTGCCTGGAGCCCGGGAGTAGCAAATTACAATGAGCAGTTCTTC; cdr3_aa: CAWSPGVANYNEQFF
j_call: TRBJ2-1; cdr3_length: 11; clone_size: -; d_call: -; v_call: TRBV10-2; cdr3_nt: TGCGCCAGCTATCAGTCAGGAGAGCAGTTCTTC; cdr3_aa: CASYQSGEQFF
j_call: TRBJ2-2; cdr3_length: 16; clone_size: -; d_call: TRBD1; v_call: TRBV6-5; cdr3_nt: TGTGCCAGCAGTTACCCCCGACAGGGGCAGGCCGGGGAGCTGTTTTTT; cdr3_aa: CASSYPRQGQAGELFF
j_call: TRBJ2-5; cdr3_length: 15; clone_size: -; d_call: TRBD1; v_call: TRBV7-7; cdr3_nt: TGTGCTAGCAGCTTAGGGGGACAGCGTGGTACGACCCAGTACTTC; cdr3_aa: CASSLGGQRGTTQYF
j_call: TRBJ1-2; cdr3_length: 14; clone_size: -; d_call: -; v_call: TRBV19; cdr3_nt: TGTGCTACCTCTTTTACGGGGCGCGCCTATGGCTACACCTTC; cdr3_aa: CATSFTGRAYGYTF
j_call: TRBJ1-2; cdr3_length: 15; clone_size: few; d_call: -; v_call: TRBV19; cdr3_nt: TGTGCCAGTAGTATAGATCAAGGAGCCAACTATGGCTACACCTTC; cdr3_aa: CASSIDQGANYGYTF
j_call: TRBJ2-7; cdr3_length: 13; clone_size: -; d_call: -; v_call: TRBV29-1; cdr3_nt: TGCAGCGTTGAAGGGGGGCGCTCCTACGAGCAGTACTTC; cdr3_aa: CSVEGGRSYEQYF
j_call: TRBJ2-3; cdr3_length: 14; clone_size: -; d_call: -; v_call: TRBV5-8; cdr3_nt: TGTGCCAGCAGCTTTGGCGGGAGCACAGATACGCAGTATTTT; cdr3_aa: CASSFGGSTDTQYF
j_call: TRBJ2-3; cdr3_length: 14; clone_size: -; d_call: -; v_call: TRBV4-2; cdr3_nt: TGTGCCAGCAGCCAGGACAGACTCGTCCATACGCAGTATTTT; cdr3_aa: CASSQDRLVHTQYF
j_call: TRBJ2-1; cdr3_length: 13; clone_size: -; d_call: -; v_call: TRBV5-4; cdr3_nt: TGTGCCAGCAGCTTCGCTGGGGGCAATGAGCAGTTCTTC; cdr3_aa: CASSFAGGNEQFF
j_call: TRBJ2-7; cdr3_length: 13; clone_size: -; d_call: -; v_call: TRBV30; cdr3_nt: TGTGCCTGGACGAGGGGAGCCGCCTACGAGCAGTACTTC; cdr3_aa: CAWTRGAAYEQYF
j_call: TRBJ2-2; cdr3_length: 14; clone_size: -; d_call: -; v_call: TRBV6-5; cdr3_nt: TGTGCCAGCAGTTACAACGGAGACACCGGGGAGCTGTTTTTT; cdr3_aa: CASSYNGDTGELFF
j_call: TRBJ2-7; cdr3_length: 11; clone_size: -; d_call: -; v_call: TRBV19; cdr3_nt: TGTGCCAGTAGCACAGTATACGAGCAGTACTTC; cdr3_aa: CASSTVYEQYF
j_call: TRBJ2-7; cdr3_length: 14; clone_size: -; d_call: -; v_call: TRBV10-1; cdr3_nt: TGCGCCAGCAGCCAAGGGACGCGCTCCTACGAGCAGTACTTC; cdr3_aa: CASSQGTRSYEQYF
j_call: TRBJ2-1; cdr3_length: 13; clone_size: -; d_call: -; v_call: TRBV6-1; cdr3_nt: TGTGCCAGCAGTGGCGGGGACTACAATGAGCAGTTCTTC; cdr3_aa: CASSGGDYNEQFF
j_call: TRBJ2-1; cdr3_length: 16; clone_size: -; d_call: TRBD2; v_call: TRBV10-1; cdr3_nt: TGCGCCAGCAGTGAGGGGGGACTAGGGGTATCCAATGAGCAGTTCTTC; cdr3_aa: CASSEGGLGVSNEQFF
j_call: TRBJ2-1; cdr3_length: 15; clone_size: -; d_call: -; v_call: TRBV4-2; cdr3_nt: TGTGCCAGCAGCCAAGAAAAAATCAGCGCCCGTGAGCAGTTCTTC; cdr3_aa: CASSQEKISAREQFF
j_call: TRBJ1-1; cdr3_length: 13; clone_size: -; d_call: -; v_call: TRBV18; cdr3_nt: TGTGCCAGCTCACCAATTGGAGACACTGAAGCTTTCTTT; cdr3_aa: CASSPIGDTEAFF
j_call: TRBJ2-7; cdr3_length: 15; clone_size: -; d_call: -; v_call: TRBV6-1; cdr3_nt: TGTGCCAGCAATTCGGGTGCGGGCGCGGAGAGCGAGCAGTACTTC; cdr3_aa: CASNSGAGAESEQYF
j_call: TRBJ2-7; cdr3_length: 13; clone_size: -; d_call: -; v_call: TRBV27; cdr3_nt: TGTGCCACTCTTGGGGGGGCTGGGTACGAGCAGTACTTC; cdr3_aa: CATLGGAGYEQYF
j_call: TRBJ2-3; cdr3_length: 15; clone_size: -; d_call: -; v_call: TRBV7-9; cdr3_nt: TGTGCCAGCAGCTTAAGTGGGCTTAGCACAGATACGCAGTATTTT; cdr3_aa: CASSLSGLSTDTQYF
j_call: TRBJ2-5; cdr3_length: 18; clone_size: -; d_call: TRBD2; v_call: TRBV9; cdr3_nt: TGTGCCAGCAGCGCCCCCCAAGCGGGAGGGGCACTGCGAGAGACCCAGTACTTC; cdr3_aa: CASSAPQAGGALRETQYF
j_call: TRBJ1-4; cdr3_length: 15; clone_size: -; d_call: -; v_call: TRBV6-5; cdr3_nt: TGTGCCAGCAGTCCAATAGGGGTTGGTAATGAAAAACTGTTTTTT; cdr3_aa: CASSPIGVGNEKLFF
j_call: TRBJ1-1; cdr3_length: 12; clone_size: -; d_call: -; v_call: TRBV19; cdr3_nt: TGTGCCAGTATTTTCCGGAACACTGAAGCTTTCTTT; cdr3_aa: CASIFRNTEAFF